This T cell receptor beta chain comes out of a study of T-cell memory formation after mild COVID-19. TCRdb ran MiXCR on the 5' RACE reads and lists one entry per CDR3 protein. The sample shows about 390,000 distinct CDR3 sequences, 15% to 20% of them seen only once. Germline V lookup: CDR1 MRHNA, CDR2 SNTAGT. The CDR3 sequence is 14 residues long. V lost 3 bases and J lost 3; bases outside the gene matches: 0. This clonotype has at least ten counts. Sequenced input: PBMCs or a T cell subset sorted from them (not recorded which). The chain combines TRBV6-4 with TRBJ2-2; TRBD2 matches 8 bases. The sequence was collected from a man aged 18 to 29 who had mild COVID-19 (a few samples of this study predate the infection). Cell type and time point are not known. The CDR3 reads CASSERGDTGELFF. Written as DNA, the CDR3 is TGTGCCAGCAGTGAGCGGGGGGACACCGGGGAGCTGTTTTTT.